Shown below are 13 T cell receptor beta chains from a single sample sequenced in a study of T cells in Graves' hyperthyroidism and ophthalmopathy. From RNA transcripts, TCR beta CDR3 regions were amplified. HTBI primers were employed in a first-round RT-PCR of the TCR CDR3. From the multiplex PCR reads, TCRdb called clonotypes with MiXCR, one entry per CDR3 protein. The data hold 600,000 or so distinct CDR3 sequences, with approximately 14% observed a single time. Sequenced sample: blood. The receptors shown here come from a young woman with Graves' ophthalmopathy.

The table lists this clonotype with many counts. The V and J genes are TRBV6-5 and TRBJ1-2; 8 bases agree with TRBD1. The germline gives CDR1 MNHEY, CDR2 SVGAGI. With 1 base clipped from V and 8 bases from J, the junction kept 6 bases outside the gene matches. This CDR3 region has 14 residues. Here the CDR3 reads CASSYLETGVGYTF. Written as DNA, the CDR3 is TGTGCCAGCAGTTACTTGGAGACAGGGGTCGGCTACACCTTC.

V usage is TRBV4-1 and J usage is TRBJ1-6; D perhaps matches TRBD1 (5 bases). V lost 4 bases and J lost 7, with 20 bases in between. The CDR3 length is 17 residues. Germline CDR1 is MGHRA and CDR2 is YSYEKL. The CDR3 DNA is TGCGCCAGCAGCCGCCCCCTGGCAGGGCCCAGAAATTCACCCCTCCACTTT. Translation gives CASSRPLAGPRNSPLHF.

This clonotype was counted between two and nine times. The rearrangement uses TRBV19 and TRBJ1-1; D gene uncertain. CDR3 length: 12 amino acids. V was clipped by 11 bases and J by 0 bases, with 10 bases between them. CDR1 is LNHDA and CDR2 is SQIVND in the germline V gene (reference sequence). The CDR3 nucleotides are TGTGCCGTATCTGGGATGAACACTGAAGCTTTCTTT. Translated: CAVSGMNTEAFF. The whole variable domain, remainder taken from reference TRBV19 and TRBJ1-1, is DGGITQSPKYLFRKEGQNVTLSCEQNLNHDAMYWYRQDPGQGLRLIYYSQIVNDFQKGDIAEGYSVSREKKESFPLTVTSAQKNPTAFYLCAVSGMNTEAFFGQGTRLTVV.

This clonotype was seen ten or more times. The chain uses TRBV7-9 and TRBJ1-1, with D hard to call. The length of the CDR3 is 12 residues. Germline V CDR1 and CDR2: SEHNR, FQNEAQ (reference sequence). V was pared by 7 bases and J by 7 bases, with 13 bases between. The CDR3 protein is CASILTGREAFF. The CDR3 coding sequence is TGTGCCAGCATCCTCACCGGGCGTGAAGCTTTCTTT.

This clonotype was detected ten times or more. V gene TRBV6-1 combines with J gene TRBJ2-3; 13 positions match TRBD2. The CDR3 has 17 residues. V lost 0 bases, J lost 3 bases, and 3 bases stayed unmatched. The germline V gene encodes CDR1 MNHNS and CDR2 SASEGT. The CDR3 sequence: CASSEARTSGRTDTQYF. The CDR3 DNA follows: TGTGCCAGCAGTGAAGCGCGGACTAGCGGGAGAACAGATACGCAGTATTTT.

A note on this clonotype: One end of the junction fails to match germline, which may point to a read error. The chain couples TRBV3-1 to TRBJ1-4; 7 bases map to TRBD1. CDR1 and CDR2 from the germline V gene are LGHDT and YNNKEL (reference sequence). CDR3 length: 17 amino acids. CDR3 nucleotides: TGTGCCAGCAGCCAAGATCGAGACAGGGTAGTAAATGAAAGACTGTTTTTT. Protein sequence: CASSQDRDRVVNERLFF.

This clonotype has just a few counts. This could be a read error, since a much larger clone is one nucleotide away. A read error is likely, as this CDR3 ends without the conserved phenylalanine or tryptophan. The chain recombines TRBV20-1 with TRBJ2-5; the D gene could be TRBD1 or TRBD2 (5 bases each). Germline CDR1 reads DFQATT; CDR2 reads SNEGSKA (reference sequence). Trimming removed 3 bases at V and 2 bases at J, with 16 bases between. The length of the CDR3 is 15 residues. The DNA of the CDR3 is TGCAGTGCTAGGGGACGGGGTAGTCAACAAGAGACCCAGTACCTC. It translates to CSARGRGSQQETQYL.

This clonotype was found many times. This CDR3 is CASSRVGEASTYEQYF. CDR3 sequence (DNA): TGTGCCAGCAGCCGGGTCGGGGAGGCCAGCACCTACGAGCAGTACTTC. J is TRBJ2-7 and V is TRBV14, with a tentative D call TRBD2 (6 bases). Trimming took 4 bases from V and 2 from J, leaving 18 bases between them. CDR3 length: 16 residues. The germline V gene has CDR1 SGHDN and CDR2 FVKESK. Full variable domain (outside the CDR3, taken from reference TRBV14 and TRBJ2-7): EAGVTQFPSHSVIEKGQTVTLRCDPISGHDNLYWYRRVMGKEIKFLLHFVKESKQDESGMPNNRFLAERTGGTYSTLKVQPAELEDSGVYFCASSRVGEASTYEQYFGPGTRLTVT.

The rearrangement uses TRBV7-2 and TRBJ2-1; no firm D call. This CDR3 contains 14 residues. The germline V and J ends were trimmed by 5 bases and 3 bases, with 11 bases remaining between them. The germline CDR1 and CDR2 sequences are SGHTA and FQGNSA. CDR3 in DNA: TGTGCCAGCAGCAGTCAAGAAGACTACAATGAGCAGTTCTTC. This translates into CASSSQEDYNEQFF.

The chain carries TRBV11-3 and TRBJ1-2; D is possibly TRBD1 (6 bases). V was cut by 5 bases and J by 0 bases, with 10 bases left in between. CDR1 SGHNT and CDR2 YENEEA come from the germline V gene. This CDR3 contains 14 residues. CDR3 nucleotide sequence: TGTGCCAGCAGCCCGAGGACAGCTAACTATGGCTACACCTTC. It yields the protein CASSPRTANYGYTF.

This clonotype has ten or more counts. The CDR3 spells CSARSGQPRETQYF. The CDR3 region has the DNA TGCAGTGCTAGATCGGGACAGCCAAGGGAGACCCAGTACTTC. This sequence joins TRBV20-1 and TRBJ2-5, with 7 bases that match TRBD1. The CDR3 consists of 14 residues. With 2 bases clipped from V and 5 bases from J, the junction kept 8 bases outside the gene matches. CDR1 is DFQATT, CDR2 SNEGSKA, per germline (reference sequence).

This chain connects TRBV7-8 to TRBJ1-5; perhaps TRBD1 as D (5 bases). CDR1 is SGHVS, CDR2 FQNEAQ, per germline. Trimming removed 5 bases from V and 2 bases from J, with 16 bases in between. The CDR3 covers 16 residues. Here the CDR3 reads CASSPSRAGGNQPQHF. The DNA of the CDR3 is TGTGCCAGCAGCCCGAGCAGGGCAGGAGGCAATCAGCCCCAGCATTTT. The full variable domain, completed using reference TRBV7-8 and TRBJ1-5, is GAGVSQSPRYKVAKRGQDVALRCDPISGHVSLFWYQQALGQGPEFLTYFQNEAQLDKSGLPSDRFFAERPEGSVSTLKIQRTQQEDSAVYLCASSPSRAGGNQPQHFGDGTRLSIL.

This clonotype was seen ten or more times. The CDR3 region is CASSYSSRGNGNTIYF. The CDR3 DNA sequence: TGTGCCAGCAGTTACTCGTCCCGGGGGAACGGAAACACCATATATTTT. The chain couples TRBV6-5 to TRBJ1-3; the D gene is possibly TRBD1 (5 bases). CDR1 and CDR2 (germline): MNHEY, SVGAGI. The length of the CDR3 is 16 residues. Trimming shortened V by 0 bases and J by 4 bases, and 13 bases separated the two germline ends.